This T cell receptor beta chain came from a study of T cells in Graves' hyperthyroidism and ophthalmopathy. Absence of ophthalmopathy progression within 18 months defined stable Graves' hyperthyroidism. For the diagnoses, clinical symptoms, serum thyroxine and TRAb, thyroid ultrasound and orbital computed tomography were used. Turning to this clonotype: What it binds is unknown.

General study points: Onset of ophthalmopathy came a median 6.5 months after the model predicted it. Blood also carried most thyroid clonotypes expanded above 0.001.

Regions amplified from RNA transcripts were the TCR beta CDR3 regions. HTBI primers were employed in a first-round RT-PCR of the TCR CDR3. Each CDR3 protein gets one entry after TCRdb re-called the multiplex PCR reads with MiXCR. The sample yields around 500,000 distinct CDR3 sequences, approximately 14% seen once. The receptor was isolated from a woman aged 40 to 50 with Graves' hyperthyroidism. The sequencing input was blood.

The CDR3 here is CASSPHAGGKTQYF. The CDR3 DNA is TGTGCCAGCAGCCCTCACGCCGGGGGAAAGACCCAGTACTTC. The V call is TRBV3-1, the J call TRBJ2-5; weak D call: TRBD2 (6 bases). Deletions cut 4 bases from V and 6 bases from J, with 15 bases between. Germline assignment: CDR1 LGHDT and CDR2 YNNKEL (reference sequence). CDR3 length: 14 amino acids.